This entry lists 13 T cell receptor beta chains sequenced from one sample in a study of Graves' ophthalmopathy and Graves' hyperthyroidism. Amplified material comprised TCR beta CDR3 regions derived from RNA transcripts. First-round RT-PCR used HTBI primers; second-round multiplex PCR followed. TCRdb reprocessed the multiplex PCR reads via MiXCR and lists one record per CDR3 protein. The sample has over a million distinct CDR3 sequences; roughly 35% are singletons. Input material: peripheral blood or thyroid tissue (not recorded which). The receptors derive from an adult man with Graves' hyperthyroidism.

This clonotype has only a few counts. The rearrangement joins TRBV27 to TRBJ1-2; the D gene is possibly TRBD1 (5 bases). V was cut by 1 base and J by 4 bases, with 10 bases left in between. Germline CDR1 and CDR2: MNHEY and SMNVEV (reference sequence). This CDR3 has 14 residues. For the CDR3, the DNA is TGTGCCAGCAGTTTATGGCGGGGGAGCTATGGCTACACCTTC. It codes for CASSLWRGSYGYTF.

The CDR3 reads CASSLWAQNTEAFF. The CDR3 DNA reads as TGTGCCAGCAGTTTATGGGCTCAGAACACTGAAGCTTTCTTT. The chain links TRBV28 to TRBJ1-1, with unresolved D. The CDR3 covers 14 residues. The germline gives CDR1 MDHEN, CDR2 SYDVKM. V shed 0 bases and J shed 1 base, with 6 bases lying between them.

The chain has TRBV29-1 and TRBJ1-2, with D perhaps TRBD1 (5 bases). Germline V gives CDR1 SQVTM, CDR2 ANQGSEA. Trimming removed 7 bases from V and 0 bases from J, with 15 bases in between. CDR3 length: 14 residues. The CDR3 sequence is CSGTGGDANYGYTF. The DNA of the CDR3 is TGCAGCGGTACTGGCGGGGACGCTAACTATGGCTACACCTTC.

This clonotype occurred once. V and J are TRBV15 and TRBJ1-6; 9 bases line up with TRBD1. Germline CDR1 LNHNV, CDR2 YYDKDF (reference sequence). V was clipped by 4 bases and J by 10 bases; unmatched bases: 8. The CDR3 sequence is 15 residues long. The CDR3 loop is CATSNRDRVGSPLHF. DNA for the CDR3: TGTGCCACCAGCAACCGGGACAGGGTTGGCTCACCCCTCCACTTT.

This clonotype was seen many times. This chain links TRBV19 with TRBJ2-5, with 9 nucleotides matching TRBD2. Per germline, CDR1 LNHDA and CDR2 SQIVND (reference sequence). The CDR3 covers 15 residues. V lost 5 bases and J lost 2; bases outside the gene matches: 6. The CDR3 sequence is CASSEAGGTQETQYF. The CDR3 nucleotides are TGTGCCAGTAGTGAAGCGGGGGGCACGCAAGAGACCCAGTACTTC.

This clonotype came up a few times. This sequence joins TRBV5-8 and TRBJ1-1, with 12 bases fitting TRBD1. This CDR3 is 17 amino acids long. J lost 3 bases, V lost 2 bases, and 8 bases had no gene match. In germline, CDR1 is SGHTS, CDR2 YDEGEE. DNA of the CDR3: TGTGCCAGCAGCTTTCCGGGACAGGGGGCGACGCACACTGAAGCTTTCTTT. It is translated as CASSFPGQGATHTEAFF.

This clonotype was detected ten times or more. As DNA, the CDR3 is TGTGCCACCAGTGCCGCGACAAGGGAGTACCAAGAGACCCAGTACTTC. Translated, it gives CATSAATREYQETQYF. The genes are TRBV24-1 and TRBJ2-5; weak D call: TRBD2 (5 bases). The CDR3 spans 16 residues. CDR1 is KGHDR and CDR2 is SFDVKD in the germline V gene. V was cut by 5 bases and J by 0 bases, with 15 bases left in between.

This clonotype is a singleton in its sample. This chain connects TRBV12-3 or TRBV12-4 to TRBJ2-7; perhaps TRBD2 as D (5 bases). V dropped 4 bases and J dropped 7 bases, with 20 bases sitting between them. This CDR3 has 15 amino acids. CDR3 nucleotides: TGTGCCAGCAGTTACGGGGAAGGGAGTCGATTAGAGCAGTACTTC. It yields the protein CASSYGEGSRLEQYF.

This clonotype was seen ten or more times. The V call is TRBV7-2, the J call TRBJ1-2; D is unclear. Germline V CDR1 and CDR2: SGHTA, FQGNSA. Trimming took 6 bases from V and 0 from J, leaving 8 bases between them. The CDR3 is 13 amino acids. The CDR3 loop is CASRPNSNYGYTF. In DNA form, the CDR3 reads TGTGCCAGCAGGCCCAATTCTAACTATGGCTACACCTTC.

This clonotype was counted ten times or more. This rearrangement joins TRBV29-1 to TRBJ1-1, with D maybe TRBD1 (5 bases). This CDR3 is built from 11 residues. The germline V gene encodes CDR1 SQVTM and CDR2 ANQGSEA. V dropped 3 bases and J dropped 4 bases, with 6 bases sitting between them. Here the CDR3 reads CSVDGGTEAFF. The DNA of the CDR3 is TGCAGCGTTGACGGGGGCACTGAAGCTTTCTTT.

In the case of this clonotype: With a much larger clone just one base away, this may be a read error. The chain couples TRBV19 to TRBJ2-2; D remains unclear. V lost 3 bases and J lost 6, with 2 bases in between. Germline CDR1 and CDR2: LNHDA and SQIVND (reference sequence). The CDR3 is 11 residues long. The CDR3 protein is CASSIAGELFF. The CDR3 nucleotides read TGTGCCAGTAGTATCGCCGGGGAGCTGTTTTTT.

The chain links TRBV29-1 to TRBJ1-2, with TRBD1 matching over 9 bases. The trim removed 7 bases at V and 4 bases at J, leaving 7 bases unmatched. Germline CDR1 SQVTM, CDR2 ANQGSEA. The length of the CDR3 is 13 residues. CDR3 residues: CSGDRDSFYGYTF. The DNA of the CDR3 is TGCAGCGGGGACAGGGATTCGTTCTATGGCTACACCTTC.

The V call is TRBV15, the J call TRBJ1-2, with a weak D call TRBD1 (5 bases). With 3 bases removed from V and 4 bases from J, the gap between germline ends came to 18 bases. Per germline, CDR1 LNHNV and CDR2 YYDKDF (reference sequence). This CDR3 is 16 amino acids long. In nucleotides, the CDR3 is TGTGCCACCAGCAGCAGCCGGGGGGGAGAAGGCTATGGCTACACCTTC. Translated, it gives CATSSSRGGEGYGYTF.